This T cell receptor beta chain was captured by sequencing in a study of blood T cell repertoires in COVID-19. In the study overall: The origin of the acute and convalescent COVID-19 samples was the United States, Italy and Spain. Sample material is recorded as cDNA or gDNA derived from T cells, B-cell-depleted T cells, or PBMCs.

During active infection, Seattle patients enrolled and were then monitored through disease. Authors' processing steps: Nucleated cell counts were estimated from reference gene primer amplification. Libraries were prepared by immunoSEQ multiplex PCR; TCRdb keeps only in-frame clonotypes and omits some of them. For V, J and clone size, that table is used; D and trimming come from the DNA. The sample includes 250,000 to 400,000 clones, under 90% of them seen just once. CDR1 is SGHAT, CDR2 FQNNGV, per germline. The length of the CDR3 is 13 residues. V shed 5 bases and J 6 bases; nucleotides not matched to a gene: 6.

The chain is built from TRBV11-2 and TRBJ1-1; 7 positions match TRBD1. This receptor was taken from a woman in her 30s with COVID-19, enrolled during active disease. Material: peripheral blood. In DNA form, the CDR3 reads TGTGCCAGCAGCCCAGACAGGGTGGCTGAAGCTTTCTTT. It yields the protein CASSPDRVAEAFF.